The 15 T cell receptor beta chains reported below all come from one sample, sequenced in a study of cytomegalovirus exposure and HLA in healthy donors. A multiplex PCR was run with 60 Vbeta primers and 13 Jbeta primers. Generated by immunoSEQ multiplex PCR, the TCRdb table keeps only in-frame clones and is missing some. The profile shows roughly 180,000 clones, 75% to 90% of them singletons. Sequencing was carried out using PBMCs. Receptors were obtained from a man aged 25 to 40 in good health and CMV-seropositive.

The rearrangement uses TRBV18 and TRBJ2-5; TRBD1 matches 8 bases. Losses at the gene ends were 3 bases for V and 5 bases for J; bases not matched to a gene: 2. The germline CDR1 and CDR2 sequences are KGHSH and LQKENI. The CDR3 loop spans 13 amino acids. The CDR3 reads CASSPRQGETQYF. The CDR3 DNA follows: TGTGCCAGCTCACCTAGACAGGGGGAGACCCAGTACTTC.

The V call is TRBV6-5, the J call TRBJ2-5, with D possibly matching TRBD1 (5 bases). CDR1 is MNHEY, CDR2 SVGAGI, per germline. The V and J ends lost 6 bases and 5 bases respectively, with 16 bases between them. This CDR3 contains 14 residues. In nucleotides, the CDR3 is TGTGCCAGCAGGGGGCTGAGAGGATTTGAGACCCAGTACTTC. It codes for CASRGLRGFETQYF.

The rearrangement joins TRBV6-5 to TRBJ1-2; D gene unclear. Trimming cost V 5 bases and J 8 bases, with 12 bases left between them. The CDR3 covers 12 residues. Germline V gene sequence: CDR1 MNHEY, CDR2 SVGAGI. The CDR3 DNA sequence: TGTGCCAGCAGTGGCCGGTCGGGAGGCTACACCTTC. It specifies CASSGRSGGYTF.

The genes are TRBV11-3 and TRBJ2-1; maybe TRBD2 (6 bases). Deletions cut 5 bases from V and 6 bases from J, with 8 bases between. Germline V CDR1 and CDR2: SGHNT, YENEEA. The CDR3 length is 12 residues. As DNA, the CDR3 is TGTGCCAGCAGCGCGGGGTTCAATGAGCAGTTCTTC. It encodes CASSAGFNEQFF. The complete variable domain, with remaining parts taken from reference TRBV11-3 and TRBJ2-1, reads EAGVVQSPRYKIIEKKQPVAFWCNPISGHNTLYWYLQNLGQGPELLIRYENEEAVDDSQLPKDRFSAERLKGVDSTLKIQPAELGDSAVYLCASSAGFNEQFFGPGTRLTVL.

J is TRBJ2-3 and V is TRBV27; possible D gene TRBD2, 6 bases. There are 15 residues in the CDR3. Germline values: CDR1 MNHEY, CDR2 SMNVEV (reference sequence). V was trimmed by 2 bases and J by 0 bases, leaving 9 bases between them. The CDR3 protein is CASSLLSGSTDTQYF. The DNA of the CDR3 is TGTGCCAGCAGTTTACTTAGCGGAAGCACAGATACGCAGTATTTT.

V gene TRBV7-9 combines with J gene TRBJ2-3; D remains ambiguous. CDR3 size: 15 residues. The germline V and J ends were trimmed by 1 base and 3 bases, with 11 bases remaining between them. CDR1 is SEHNR, CDR2 FQNEAQ, per germline (reference sequence). CDR3 DNA sequence: TGTGCCAGCAGCTTAGTCATTTCGGTGACAGATACGCAGTATTTT. Translating it yields CASSLVISVTDTQYF. Filled out from reference TRBV7-9 and TRBJ2-3, the complete variable domain reads DTGVSQNPRHKITKRGQNVTFRCDPISEHNRLYWYRQTLGQGPEFLTYFQNEAQLEKSRLLSDRFSAERPKGSFSTLEIQRTEQGDSAMYLCASSLVISVTDTQYFGPGTRLTVL.

This rearrangement joins TRBV4-1 to TRBJ2-5, with a tentative D call TRBD2 (6 bases). The germline CDR1 and CDR2 sequences are MGHRA and YSYEKL. The V gene lost 0 bases and the J gene lost 4 bases, with 12 bases spanning the gap. This CDR3 is built from 15 residues. The CDR3 DNA is TGCGCCAGCAGCCAAGATCCGCGGGACTTAGAGACCCAGTACTTC. This sequence encodes CASSQDPRDLETQYF.

The chain has TRBV12-5 and TRBJ2-7, with D possibly TRBD1 on 5 matching bases. Germline V gene sequence: CDR1 LGHNT, CDR2 FRNRAP. The CDR3 contains 11 residues. Trimming shortened V by 11 bases and J by 8 bases, and 16 bases separated the two germline ends. CDR3 nucleotides: TGTGCTGGAATATGGGGCTGGAAGCAGTACTTC. Protein: CAGIWGWKQYF. Looking up the rest from reference TRBV12-5 and TRBJ2-7 gives the full variable domain: DARVTQTPRHKVTEMGQEVTMRCQPILGHNTVFWYRQTMMQGLELLAYFRNRAPLDDSGMPKDRFSAEMPDATLATLKIQPSEPRDSAVYFCAGIWGWKQYFGPGTRLTVT.

The rearrangement links TRBV14 to TRBJ2-1, with D perhaps matching TRBD1 (6 bases). The germline gives CDR1 SGHDN, CDR2 FVKESK. V shed 2 bases and J shed 9 bases, with 11 bases lying between them. The CDR3 extends over 13 amino acids. The CDR3 nucleotides read TGTGCCAGCAGCCAATTCGTAGGGGGTGAGCAGTTCTTC. Protein: CASSQFVGGEQFF.

The V and J genes are TRBV2 and TRBJ1-6; 9 nucleotides match TRBD1. This CDR3 has 15 amino acids. Per the germline V gene, CDR1 is SNHLY and CDR2 is FYNNEI. Trimming took 6 bases from V and 4 from J; bases not matched to a gene: 4. CDR3 nucleotides: TGTGCCAGCAGGACAGGGGGGCCTTATAATTCACCCCTCCACTTT. It specifies CASRTGGPYNSPLHF.

The chain has TRBV4-1 and TRBJ2-1; TRBD2 aligns across 7 bases. CDR3 size: 15 residues. The V gene end was trimmed by 1 base and the J gene end by 2 bases; junction bases not matched to a gene: 2. CDR1 and CDR2 (germline): MGHRA, YSYEKL. Written as DNA, the CDR3 is TGCGCCAGCAGCCAAGGAGGGACTACCTACAATGAGCAGTTCTTC. This sequence encodes CASSQGGTTYNEQFF.

This chain joins TRBV12-5 and TRBJ2-7; TRBD2 agrees at 16 bases. This CDR3 has 20 amino acids. The V gene's germline CDR1 is LGHNT and CDR2 FRNRAP. J was trimmed by 1 base and V by 6 bases; bases with no gene match: 15. The CDR3 reads CASGRLTGTSGGAGSYEQYF. For the CDR3, the DNA is TGTGCTAGTGGCCGCCTGACCGGGACTAGCGGGGGGGCCGGGTCCTACGAGCAGTACTTC. Full variable domain (rest looked up from reference TRBV12-5 and TRBJ2-7): DARVTQTPRHKVTEMGQEVTMRCQPILGHNTVFWYRQTMMQGLELLAYFRNRAPLDDSGMPKDRFSAEMPDATLATLKIQPSEPRDSAVYFCASGRLTGTSGGAGSYEQYFGPGTRLTVT.

J is TRBJ2-1 and V is TRBV18; 14 bases are shared with TRBD2. Germline V gene lookup returns CDR1 KGHSH and CDR2 LQKENI. V shed 3 bases, J shed 10 bases, and the junction held 5 bases outside the gene matches. The CDR3 has 15 amino acids. CDR3: CASSPGLAGAGEQFF. The CDR3 DNA reads as TGTGCCAGCTCACCGGGACTAGCGGGAGCAGGGGAGCAGTTCTTC.

V gene TRBV19 combines with J gene TRBJ2-7; 7 bases are shared with TRBD1. V trimming: 6 bases; J trimming: 3 bases; junction bases outside the gene matches: 5. This CDR3 has 13 residues. Looked up from germline, CDR1 is LNHDA and CDR2 is SQIVND (reference sequence). The CDR3 nucleotides read TGTGCCAGTAGCCCGGGACAGCTCTACGAGCAGTACTTC. This encodes CASSPGQLYEQYF.

This clone came up a few times. The J gene is TRBJ2-2, the V gene TRBV28; 7 bases are shared with TRBD1. V dropped 5 bases and J dropped 2; count of bases not matched to a gene: 5. Germline CDR1 is MDHEN and CDR2 is SYDVKM. CDR3 length: 15 amino acids. The CDR3 nucleotides read TGTGCCAGCAGTGACAGGGTCTTAAACACCGGGGAGCTGTTTTTT. It translates to CASSDRVLNTGELFF. The variable domain in full, with the rest retrieved from reference TRBV28 and TRBJ2-2, is DVKVTQSSRYLVKRTGEKVFLECVQDMDHENMFWYRQDPGLGLRLIYFSYDVKMKEKGDIPEGYSVSREKKERFSLILESASTNQTSMYLCASSDRVLNTGELFFGEGSRLTVL.